This TCR beta chain emerged from a study of blood T cell repertoires in COVID-19 (dated by TCRdb to about 2020). At the level of the whole study: Samples from collaborators originated in the United States, Italy and Spain and spanned both the acute and convalescent phases of COVID-19. The prospective study material was composed of cDNA or gDNA derived from T cells, B-cell-depleted T cells, or PBMCs. The dataset comprised deeply sampled blood TCRbeta repertoires from subjects exposed to, actively infected with, or recovered from COVID-19. A freely available public database, intended as a resource for researchers studying the immune response to SARS-CoV-2, is where the repertoires were released. Samples were obtained from the ongoing ImmuneRACE study (first 160 participants) and from 1,254 subjects provided by 6 global collaborators. A de-identified subject ID, COVID-19 status, age in years and sex were almost always included in the sample metadata. Where available, HLA class I and class II types were taken from metadata supplied by the sample provider and were not determined by assay-based typing.

The paper as a whole reports these results and caveats: Clinical and demographic metadata were provided uncurated, with the amount varying by source and participant.

On this clone: Which antigen it targets is not known. No clone much larger than this one lies a single base away; base qualities are absent.

Each collaborating institution followed its own protocols to collect whole blood in K2EDTA tubes. For TCRbeta analysis, collaborators shipped samples in one of three forms: frozen whole blood, isolated PBMCs, or DNA extracted from either of those sample types. TCRbeta CDR3 regions were amplified from genomic DNA using the immunoSEQ Assay, a bias-controlled multiplex PCR. The study's processing was this. Within the assay, amplification of reference gene primers was used to estimate how many nucleated cells each sample contained. Sequence reads were collapsed and filtered to measure the absolute abundance of every unique TCRbeta CDR3 rearrangement. For each sample, productive Simpson clonality was calculated as the square root of Simpson's diversity index across productive rearrangements. Entries here come from immuneACCESS through TCRdb and include only in-frame sequences with V and J called. Some clones fail to appear in such tables; in the studies checked, an unresolved V gene covers under half of the shortfall, and the cause of the remainder is unknown. V and J calls and clone size come straight from that table; D and trimming were deduced from the DNA. The sample table shows 270,000 or so clones, and roughly 85% are seen once. The top ten clonotypes cover roughly 15% of the sample.

The sequenced material came from peripheral blood. The sequence was obtained from a human donor in a cohort sampled during active COVID-19.

The nucleotide sequence is TGTGCCAGTCGGGGGGGAGGGAATGAAAAACTGTTTTTT. It encodes CASRGGGNEKLFF. The sequence joins TRBV19 to TRBJ1-4; the D gene is perhaps TRBD1, from 5 matching bases. The CDR3 measures 13 amino acids from cysteine to phenylalanine. The DNA shown is the 39-base CDR3, in frame from base 1. In the germline V gene (reference sequence), CDR1 corresponds to LNHDA and CDR2 to SQIVND. Cut back by 8 bases and 5 bases, the V and J ends lie 12 bases apart.